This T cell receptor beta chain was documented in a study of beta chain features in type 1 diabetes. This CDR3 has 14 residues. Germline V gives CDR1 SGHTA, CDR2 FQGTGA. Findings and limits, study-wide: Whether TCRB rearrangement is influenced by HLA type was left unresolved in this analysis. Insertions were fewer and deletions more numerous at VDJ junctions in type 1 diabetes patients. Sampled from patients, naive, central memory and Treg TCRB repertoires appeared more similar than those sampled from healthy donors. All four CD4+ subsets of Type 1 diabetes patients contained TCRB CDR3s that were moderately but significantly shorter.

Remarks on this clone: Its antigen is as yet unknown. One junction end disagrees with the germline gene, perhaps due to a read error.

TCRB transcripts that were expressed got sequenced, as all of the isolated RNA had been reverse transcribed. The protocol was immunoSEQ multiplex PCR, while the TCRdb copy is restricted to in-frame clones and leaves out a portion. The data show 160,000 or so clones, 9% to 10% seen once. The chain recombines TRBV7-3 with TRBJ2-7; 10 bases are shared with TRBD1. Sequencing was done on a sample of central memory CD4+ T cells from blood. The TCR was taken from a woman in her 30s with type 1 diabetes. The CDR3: CASSQGDRGYEQYF. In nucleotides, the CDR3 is TGCGCCAGCAGCCAGGGGGACAGGGGATACGAGCAGTACTTC.